A selection of T cell receptor beta chains follows, all from one sample in a study of blood T cell repertoires in COVID-19. Sequencing used immunoSEQ multiplex PCR; TCRdb keeps in-frame clones, though not all of them. The table records roughly 500,000 clones, 89% of them present only once. Sequencing input: peripheral blood. These receptors came from a man in his late teens or twenties with COVID-19, enrolled during active disease. The conserved cysteine and the conserved F or W are not part of the CDR3 here.

CDR3 length,J gene,V gene,CDR3 protein
11,TRBJ2-1,TRBV3-1/TRBV3-2,ASSQDNLAGQF
13,TRBJ2-7,TRBV27,ASSLKASGSREQY
14,TRBJ2-3,TRBV24-1,ATSDSSGTGADTQY
13,TRBJ1-6,TRBV3-1/TRBV3-2,ASTLDGVSYSPLH
13,TRBJ2-4,TRBV9,ASSAAPGKGNIQY
11,TRBJ1-5,TRBV2,ASATGKYQPQH
13,TRBJ1-3,TRBV10-3,AIRRAAERGNTIY
15,TRBJ1-6,TRBV5-1,ASSSYILGEEPSPLH
14,TRBJ1-1,TRBV7-9,ASSLGSTFPSAEAF
12,TRBJ2-5,TRBV19,ASGSQGSSKTQY
14,TRBJ2-2,TRBV6-5,ASSSVAGRNTGELF
18,TRBJ2-5,TRBV5-8,ASSLLSLFGRANLTETQY
12,TRBJ2-2,TRBV5-1,ASRLAMTSGELF
13,TRBJ2-1,TRBV4-1,ASSHDISSYNEQF
13,TRBJ2-5,TRBV4-1,ASSQAGTSQETQY
16,TRBJ2-2,TRBV10-1,ASSEGFIGTGSTGELF
11,TRBJ2-3,TRBV24-1,ATSRRGTDTQY
10,TRBJ2-5,TRBV3-1/TRBV3-2,ASSSGQETQY
13,TRBJ2-7,TRBV10-3,AIRLGTSGTYEQY
14,TRBJ2-2,TRBV2,ASSEGEERNTGELF
14,TRBJ1-1,TRBV24-1,ATSGQPGQGNTEAF
14,TRBJ2-1,TRBV24-1,ATSDLHGALHNEQF
15,TRBJ2-3,TRBV25-1,ASSPGLAGSRGDTQY
13,TRBJ1-1,TRBV11-3,ASSSHRTGETEAF
15,TRBJ1-4,TRBV14,ASSQGWGQAKSEKLF
12,TRBJ2-5,TRBV7-9,ASKELAGPETQY
13,TRBJ1-5,TRBV24-1,ATSDATGSGLPQH
12,TRBJ2-3,TRBV5-4,ASSWGKGGDTQY
12,TRBJ1-1,TRBV28,ASSFGQLNTEAF
13,TRBJ2-1,TRBV27,ASSRYSSPYNEQF
13,TRBJ2-1,TRBV2,ASSEQSGGAMEQF
13,TRBJ2-5,TRBV9,ASSARHLQEETQY
12,TRBJ1-5,TRBV3-1/TRBV3-2,ASSRGQEDQPQH
11,TRBJ2-7,TRBV5-1,ASSDLRAGKQY
11,TRBJ2-4,TRBV5-6,ASSFGTANIQY
12,TRBJ2-7,TRBV10-1,ASSESDFSGEQY
14,TRBJ2-1,TRBV11-2,ASSSGLAGGGGEQF
13,TRBJ2-2,TRBV7-9,ASSLWTGGTGELF
11,TRBJ2-3,TRBV10-3,AISETSTDTQY
15,TRBJ2-4,TRBV4-1,ASSQALSLAGENIQY
13,TRBJ2-7,TRBV5-4,ASSVPGLAGGEQY
14,TRBJ2-1,TRBV7-9,ASRLTLAGVNNEQF
11,TRBJ2-5,TRBV6-5,ASSYSRGGTQY
12,TRBJ2-1,TRBV5-5,ASSLLQGRNEQF
13,TRBJ2-2,TRBV18,ASSPGLAITGELF
15,TRBJ2-6,TRBV19,ASSIGHLSSGANVLT
14,TRBJ1-2,TRBV28,ASSSVRRVGAYGYT
13,TRBJ1-3,TRBV6-2/TRBV6-3,ASSSGGATENTIY
13,TRBJ1-2,TRBV18,ASSPWGQGVYGYT
9,TRBJ2-1,TRBV3-1/TRBV3-2,ASSQLYEQF
11,TRBJ2-5,TRBV5-1,ASSPRGQETQY
11,TRBJ2-2,TRBV5-1,ASSGTGAGELF
13,TRBJ1-1,TRBV15,ATTPPPPGHSQAF
13,TRBJ2-7,TRBV5-8,ASSLDRGLSYEQY
15,TRBJ2-6,TRBV3-1/TRBV3-2,ASSQYRGTAGANVLT